This T cell receptor (beta chain) was recovered during a study of T cell repertoires in cytomegalovirus infection. Study information: It was the public TCR beta signatures that indicated both CMV infection and matching HLA type.

Study observations and caveats: Carriage of CMV together with the relevant HLA was identifiable through cumulative public TCR beta family frequency. Predominance within the ex vivo response was attributable to HLA-C-restricted CMV-specific TCR beta clonotypes.

Per germline, CDR1 LNHDA and CDR2 SQIVND (reference sequence). There are 14 residues in the CDR3. V dropped 1 base and J dropped 7 bases, with 11 bases sitting between them. TCRdb re-called the reads with MiXCR, one entry per CDR3 protein. The repertoire holds around 130,000 distinct CDR3 sequences, with about 24% as singletons. This clonotype was recorded a few times. Its antigen is not known. The rearrangement links TRBV19 to TRBJ2-1, with D perhaps TRBD2 (5 bases). The origin of this receptor is a human donor in good health (CMV status not recorded). Some clones in this sample may be carry-over from other donors' samples. Sequencing was carried out using PBMCs, sequenced either directly or after in vitro stimulation (not recorded which). The CDR3 protein is CASSIVRRSNEQFF. DNA of the CDR3: TGTGCCAGTAGTATAGTGAGGAGGTCTAATGAGCAGTTCTTC. Looking up the rest from reference TRBV19 and TRBJ2-1 gives the full variable domain: DGGITQSPKYLFRKEGQNVTLSCEQNLNHDAMYWYRQDPGQGLRLIYYSQIVNDFQKGDIAEGYSVSREKKESFPLTVTSAQKNPTAFYLCASSIVRRSNEQFFGPGTRLTVL.